The 25 T cell receptor beta chains listed next were all sequenced from one sample in a study of T-cell reconstitution after alpha-beta-depleted transplantation in children. Molecular barcoding with unique molecular identifiers was used for the TCRbeta library. MiXCR, run by TCRdb on the PCR reads, gives a single entry per CDR3 protein. The repertoire holds approximately 270,000 distinct CDR3 sequences, with about 10% as singletons. This specimen was PBMCs from the stem cell graft donor, taken from the stem cell graft. These receptors were obtained from a human donor who donated a stem cell graft to a child with SCID.

This clonotype was detected a few times. V gene TRBV3-1 combines with J gene TRBJ2-7; 9 nucleotides line up with TRBD1. Germline V CDR1 and CDR2: LGHDT, YNNKEL (reference sequence). The junction had 7 bases not matched to a gene; V was cut back by 6 bases and J by 1 base. The CDR3 runs 15 residues. In nucleotides, the CDR3 is TGTGCCAGCAGATCAAACAGGGGGCCATCCTACGAGCAGTACTTC. This encodes CASRSNRGPSYEQYF.

Worth noting for this clonotype: One end of the junction is discordant with germline, which a read error may explain. This rearrangement joins TRBV6-1 to TRBJ1-1, with TRBD1 as a possible D gene (6 bases). This CDR3 comprises 14 residues. Germline assignment: CDR1 MNHNS and CDR2 SASEGT. The CDR3 region is CASSEGTQGATAFF. The CDR3 DNA is TGTGCCAGCAGCGAAGGGACACAGGGTGCGACGGCTTTCTTT.

The V and J genes are TRBV5-6 and TRBJ2-3, with TRBD1 matching 7 bases. This CDR3 is built from 16 residues. With V trimmed by 1 base and J by 2 bases, 7 bases remained unmatched. CDR1 is SGHDT and CDR2 is YYEEEE in the germline V gene. The CDR3 reads CASSLYEGTVTDTQYF. The DNA for the CDR3 is TGTGCCAGCAGCTTGTACGAGGGGACAGTCACAGATACGCAGTATTTT.

This clonotype was observed a handful of times. The chain links TRBV5-1 to TRBJ2-2; D gene uncertain. Germline assignment: CDR1 SGHRS and CDR2 YFSETQ. V lost 8 bases and J lost 1, with 9 bases in between. The CDR3 spans 13 residues. CDR3 loop: CASFTENTGELFF. The CDR3 DNA reads as TGCGCCAGTTTTACGGAGAACACCGGGGAGCTGTTTTTT.

The rearrangement joins TRBV29-1 to TRBJ2-4, with D possibly being TRBD2 (7 bases). V gave up 3 bases and J gave up 6 bases, with 12 bases separating them. This CDR3 has 13 amino acids. The germline CDR1 and CDR2 sequences are SQVTM and ANQGSEA. The DNA for the CDR3 is TGCAGCGTTGACGGGGGGCTGTCAAACATTCAGTACTTC. Encoded protein: CSVDGGLSNIQYF.

This clonotype was observed a handful of times. V usage is TRBV20-1 and J usage is TRBJ2-7, with TRBD1 matching 8 bases. The germline V gene encodes CDR1 DFQATT and CDR2 SNEGSKA (reference sequence). The CDR3 covers 13 residues. V lost 2 bases to trimming and J lost 5 bases; unmatched junction nucleotides: 5. CDR3 DNA: TGCAGTGCTAGAACAGGGGGATTCGACGAGCAGTACTTC. Translation gives CSARTGGFDEQYF.

This clonotype occurred many times. The rearrangement joins TRBV10-3 to TRBJ2-1; perhaps TRBD1 as D (7 bases). The CDR3 extends over 12 amino acids. V lost 6 bases and J lost 6, with 9 bases in between. Germline lookup yields CDR1 ENHRY and CDR2 SYGVKD. CDR3 protein: CAIRRDSNEQFF. The CDR3 region has the DNA TGTGCCATCAGGCGGGACAGCAATGAGCAGTTCTTC.

In its sample, this clonotype was seen a few times. This chain joins TRBV12-3 or TRBV12-4 and TRBJ2-5; 10 bases are shared with TRBD2. This CDR3 has 13 residues. With 5 bases clipped from V and 5 bases from J, the junction kept 2 bases outside the gene matches. The CDR3 region is CASSPGLAETQYF. Here the CDR3 DNA reads TGTGCCAGCAGTCCGGGACTAGCGGAGACCCAGTACTTC.

There are many counts of this clonotype. This chain links TRBV5-1 with TRBJ2-2, with D perhaps matching TRBD1 (5 bases). The CDR3 is 13 residues long. Germline CDR1 SGHRS, CDR2 YFSETQ. With 5 bases removed from V and 6 bases from J, the gap between germline ends came to 11 bases. DNA for the CDR3: TGCGCCAGCAGTTTCAGGGAACCCGGGGAGCTGTTTTTT. This translates into CASSFREPGELFF.

This clonotype was detected ten times or more. This sequence joins TRBV5-1 and TRBJ2-7; possible D gene TRBD2, 6 bases. CDR1 SGHRS and CDR2 YFSETQ come from the germline V gene. Trimming removed 5 bases at V and 3 bases at J, with 6 bases between. The CDR3 is 11 residues long. CDR3 sequence reads: CASREGYEQYF. In DNA form, the CDR3 reads TGCGCCAGCAGGGAGGGCTACGAGCAGTACTTC.

This clonotype was seen many times. This chain uses TRBV10-3 with TRBJ1-2; 7 bases are a match to TRBD1. Germline V lookup: CDR1 ENHRY, CDR2 SYGVKD. After removal of 3 bases from V and 7 bases from J, the junction contained 11 bases not matched to a gene. This CDR3 is 15 amino acids long. The CDR3 DNA is TGTGCCATCAGTGACCCTCGACAGGGCGAACGTGGCTACACCTTC. It encodes CAISDPRQGERGYTF.

This clonotype has just a few counts. J is TRBJ2-3 and V is TRBV12-3 or TRBV12-4; D is undetermined. CDR3 length: 13 amino acids. V lost 7 bases and J 3 bases, leaving 11 bases between the germline ends. The CDR3 DNA reads TGTGCCAGCAACATCTTAGGGACAGATACGCAGTATTTT. Amino acids: CASNILGTDTQYF.

This clonotype was seen a few times. The genes are TRBV18 and TRBJ1-4; TRBD1 aligns across 10 bases. The trim removed 3 bases at V and 8 bases at J, leaving 0 bases unmatched. Germline V gives CDR1 KGHSH, CDR2 LQKENI. The CDR3 runs to 13 residues. CDR3 loop: CASSPGQGEKLFF. As DNA, the CDR3 is TGTGCCAGCTCACCGGGACAGGGGGAAAAACTGTTTTTT.

This clonotype was seen ten or more times. The genes are TRBV6-5 and TRBJ1-4; 9 nucleotides align to TRBD1. The length of the CDR3 is 16 residues. Trimming took 2 bases from V and 6 from J; bases not matched to a gene: 7. Germline-derived CDR1 and CDR2 are MNHEY and SVGAGI. The CDR3, as DNA: TGTGCCAGCAGTTACCCTAGGGACAGGGTGGATGAAAAACTGTTTTTT. It codes for CASSYPRDRVDEKLFF.

V gene TRBV2 combines with J gene TRBJ1-6; no definite D call. V was shortened by 7 bases and J by 11 bases, with 6 bases between the two germline ends. Germline CDR1 is SNHLY and CDR2 is FYNNEI. CDR3 length: 10 amino acids. The CDR3 here is CASMAPPLHF. The CDR3 DNA reads as TGTGCCAGCATGGCGCCACCCCTCCACTTT.

The V gene is TRBV5-6, the J gene TRBJ2-3; 14 bases map to TRBD2. This CDR3 is built from 15 residues. The V segment lost 3 bases and the J segment 4 bases; nucleotides outside the gene matches: 1. Germline lookup yields CDR1 SGHDT and CDR2 YYEEEE. The CDR3 loop reads CASSSGLAGADTQYF. The CDR3 coding sequence is TGTGCCAGCAGCTCGGGACTAGCGGGGGCAGATACGCAGTATTTT.

This clonotype has more than one count but fewer than ten. The gene calls are TRBV7-9 and TRBJ1-2, with D possibly TRBD1 on 6 matching bases. V was trimmed by 3 bases and J by 7 bases, leaving 21 bases between them. The germline CDR1 and CDR2 sequences are SEHNR and FQNEAQ (reference sequence). This CDR3 comprises 16 residues. CDR3 nucleotide sequence: TGTGCCAGCAGCTTTAGGGGTGGGGCGGACAGCGGTGGCTACACCTTC. It specifies CASSFRGGADSGGYTF. Variable domain in full (rest from reference TRBV7-9 and TRBJ1-2): DTGVSQNPRHKITKRGQNVTFRCDPISEHNRLYWYRQTLGQGPEFLTYFQNEAQLEKSRLLSDRFSAERPKGSFSTLEIQRTEQGDSAMYLCASSFRGGADSGGYTFGSGTRLTVV.

V is TRBV5-1 and J is TRBJ2-1, with 7 bases matching TRBD2. The CDR3 loop spans 14 amino acids. V shed 2 bases, J shed 6 bases, and the junction held 5 bases outside the gene matches. The germline CDR1 and CDR2 sequences are SGHRS and YFSETQ. DNA of the CDR3: TGCGCCAGCAGCTTAGGACTAGTCGTCAATGAGCAGTTCTTC. It translates to CASSLGLVVNEQFF.

In this sample, this clonotype turned up a few times. V is TRBV12-5 and J is TRBJ2-3; D is perhaps TRBD1 or TRBD2 (5 bases each). The CDR3 has 17 amino acids. Germline CDR1 is LGHNT and CDR2 is FRNRAP. V lost 0 bases to trimming and J lost 3 bases, with 16 bases between them. DNA for the CDR3: TGTGCTAGTGGTTTGGTACCTGGGGGAGATTGGACAGATACGCAGTATTTT. It specifies CASGLVPGGDWTDTQYF.

There are many counts of this clonotype. V is TRBV29-1 and J is TRBJ2-7; tentative D call: TRBD1 (5 bases). Deletions cut 0 bases from V and 2 bases from J, with 11 bases between. Looked up from germline, CDR1 is SQVTM and CDR2 is ANQGSEA. The length of the CDR3 is 14 residues. DNA of the CDR3: TGCAGCGTTGAAGAGGGGCTCCCTCCCTACGAGCAGTACTTC. Translated: CSVEEGLPPYEQYF.

Only a few counts were recorded for this clonotype. The chain has TRBV7-9 and TRBJ2-5; a possible D gene is TRBD2 (6 bases). Trimming left V 5 bases short and J 4 bases short, with 17 bases between. This CDR3 region has 15 residues. Germline-derived CDR1 and CDR2 are SEHNR and FQNEAQ (reference sequence). This chain's CDR3 is CASSPRLGVRETQYF. In DNA form, the CDR3 reads TGTGCCAGCAGCCCCAGACTAGGCGTGCGAGAGACCCAGTACTTC.

As regards this clonotype: The junction shows a germline mismatch at one end, possibly a read error. The J gene is TRBJ2-3, the V gene TRBV10-3, with D uncertain. The CDR3 contains 14 residues. Germline loops: CDR1 ENHRY, CDR2 SYGVKD. The CDR3 coding sequence is TGTGTCATCAGAGACGAGACTCCTACAGATACGCAGTATTTT. Translation gives CVIRDETPTDTQYF.

The gene calls are TRBV2 and TRBJ1-5; maybe TRBD1 (5 bases). The CDR3 length is 15 residues. V lost 6 bases and J lost 3, with 15 bases in between. Germline V gene data show CDR1 as SNHLY and CDR2 as FYNNEI. In nucleotides, the CDR3 is TGTGCCAGCAGGGGGACTAGGGGCATCAATCAGCCCCAGCATTTT. It codes for CASRGTRGINQPQHF. The variable domain in full, with the rest retrieved from reference TRBV2 and TRBJ1-5, is EPEVTQTPSHQVTQMGQEVILRCVPISNHLYFYWYRQILGQKVEFLVSFYNNEISEKSEIFDDQFSVERPDGSNFTLKIRSTKLEDSAMYFCASRGTRGINQPQHFGDGTRLSIL.

The CDR3 DNA reads as TGCGCCAGCTGGAATCAAGCGGGGGGGACAAGTGAGCAGTTCTTC. As protein: CASWNQAGGTSEQFF. V usage is TRBV5-1 and J usage is TRBJ2-1; 10 bases are shared with TRBD2. The J segment lost 9 bases and the V segment lost 7 bases, leaving 13 bases of the junction unmatched. The CDR3 consists of 15 residues. CDR1 is SGHRS and CDR2 is YFSETQ in the germline V gene.

The chain couples TRBV19 to TRBJ1-2; D is unresolved. V was cut by 6 bases and J by 4 bases, with 12 bases left in between. The CDR3 length is 13 residues. CDR1 is LNHDA and CDR2 is SQIVND in the germline V gene (reference sequence). The CDR3 bases are TGTGCCAGTAGGCTGGAAGGACCCTATGGCTACACCTTC. It is translated as CASRLEGPYGYTF.